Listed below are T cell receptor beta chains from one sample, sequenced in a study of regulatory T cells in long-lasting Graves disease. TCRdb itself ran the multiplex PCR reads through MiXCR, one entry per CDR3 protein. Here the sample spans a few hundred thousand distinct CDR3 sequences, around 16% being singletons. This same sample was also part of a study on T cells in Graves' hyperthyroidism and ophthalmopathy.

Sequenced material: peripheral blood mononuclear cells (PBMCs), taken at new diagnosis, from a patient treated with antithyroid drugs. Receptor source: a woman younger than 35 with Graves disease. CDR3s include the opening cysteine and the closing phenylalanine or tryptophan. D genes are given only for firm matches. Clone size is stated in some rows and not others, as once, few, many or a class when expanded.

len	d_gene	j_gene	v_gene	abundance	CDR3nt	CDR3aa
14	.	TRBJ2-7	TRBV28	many	TGTGCCAGCAACGGACAGCATACCTCCTACGAGCAGTACTTC	CASNGQHTSYEQYF
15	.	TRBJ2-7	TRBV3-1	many	TGTGCCAGCAGCCAAGCGACACAGGGTCTCTACGAGCAGTACTTC	CASSQATQGLYEQYF
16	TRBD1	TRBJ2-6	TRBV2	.	TGTGCCAGCAGTTTGTCCGGGACAGGGAGGTCCAACGTCCTGACTTTC	CASSLSGTGRSNVLTF
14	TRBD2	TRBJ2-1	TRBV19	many	TGTGCCAGTAGTAGAAGCGGGGGATACAATGAGCAGTTCTTC	CASSRSGGYNEQFF
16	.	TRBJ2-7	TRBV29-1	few	TGCAGCGTTGAAGATCGGGGAAACAGGGGGGGGTACGAGCAGTACTTC	CSVEDRGNRGGYEQYF
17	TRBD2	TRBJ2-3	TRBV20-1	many	TGCAGTGCCTACCGGACTAGCGGGGACGTGGGCACAGATACGCAGTATTTT	CSAYRTSGDVGTDTQYF
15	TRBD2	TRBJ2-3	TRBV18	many	TGTGCCAGCTCAGCCCGGACTAGCGGGGGAGATACGCAGTATTTT	CASSARTSGGDTQYF
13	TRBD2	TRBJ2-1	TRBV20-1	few	TGCAGTGCCTCGGGACTAGCTTACAATGAGCAGTTCTTC	CSASGLAYNEQFF
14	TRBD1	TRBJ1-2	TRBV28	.	TGTGCCAGCAGCGGATCCGGGACAGCGAATGGCTACACCTTC	CASSGSGTANGYTF
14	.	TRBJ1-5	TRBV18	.	TGTGCCAGCTCACCCGCAACCCACACAGATACGCAGCATTTT	CASSPATHTDTQHF
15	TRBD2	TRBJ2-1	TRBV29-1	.	TGCAGCGCACAAACTAGCGCGAGCTCCTACAATGAGCAGTTCTTC	CSAQTSASSYNEQFF
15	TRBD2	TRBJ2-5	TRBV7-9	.	TGTGCCAGCAGCTCCATAGCGGGAAGCATCGAGACCCAGTACTTC	CASSSIAGSIETQYF
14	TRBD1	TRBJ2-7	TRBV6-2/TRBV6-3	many	TGTGCCAGCAGTTACGGGACAGGGCGCTACGAGCAGTACTTC	CASSYGTGRYEQYF
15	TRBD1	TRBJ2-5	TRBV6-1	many	TGTGCCAGCAGTCCAAGACAGGGGCAAGATGAGACCCAGTACTTC	CASSPRQGQDETQYF